This entry lists 25 T cell receptor beta chains sequenced from one sample in a study of cytomegalovirus exposure and HLA in healthy donors (dated by TCRdb to between 2016 and 2019). Receptor amplification or capture employed the immunoSEQ multiplex PCR assay. TCRdb took over this immuneACCESS table, retaining in-frame rearrangements with V and J assigned. Such tables are incomplete; in checked studies, under half of the missing clones stem from an unresolved V gene, and the remainder is unexplained. For this sample there are around 400,000 clones; 86% appear just once. Around 0.8% of the sample is held by the ten biggest clonotypes. Material for sequencing was PBMCs. The receptors were gathered from a woman under 30 in good health and CMV-seronegative.

CDR3 sequence (DNA): TGTGCCAGCACCACGGGGAACACTGAAGCTTTCTTT. This encodes CASTTGNTEAFF. The rearrangement joins TRBV28 to TRBJ1-1, with unresolved D. Germline assignment: CDR1 MDHEN and CDR2 SYDVKM. Trimming left V 7 bases short and J 1 base short, with 7 bases between. There are 12 residues in the CDR3.

V and J are TRBV19 and TRBJ1-1, with a possible D match to TRBD1 (6 bases). V was clipped by 6 bases and J by 0 bases, with 14 bases between them. From germline, CDR1 is LNHDA and CDR2 SQIVND (reference sequence). The CDR3 is 15 amino acids. The CDR3 spells CASSPGQALNTEAFF. The CDR3 region has the DNA TGTGCCAGTAGCCCGGGACAAGCCTTGAACACTGAAGCTTTCTTT. The full variable domain, with the rest looked up from reference TRBV19 and TRBJ1-1, is DGGITQSPKYLFRKEGQNVTLSCEQNLNHDAMYWYRQDPGQGLRLIYYSQIVNDFQKGDIAEGYSVSREKKESFPLTVTSAQKNPTAFYLCASSPGQALNTEAFFGQGTRLTVV.

The chain employs TRBV10-3 and TRBJ2-7; D is perhaps TRBD2 (5 bases). Germline V CDR1 and CDR2: ENHRY, SYGVKD. This CDR3 contains 13 residues. The V end lost 7 bases, the J end lost 3 bases, and 13 bases lay between the germline ends. As DNA, the CDR3 is TGTGCCATCACGGTAGGAGGAGACTACGAGCAGTACTTC. Translated, it gives CAITVGGDYEQYF.

With respect to this clone: The sample carries other DNA sequences with the same CDR3. This chain links TRBV19 with TRBJ2-7; D is perhaps TRBD1 (5 bases). Germline V lookup: CDR1 LNHDA, CDR2 SQIVND (reference sequence). The CDR3 is made up of 13 amino acids. Between the trimmed V and J ends, which lost 1 base and 3 bases, there was a span of 7 bases. This chain's CDR3 is CASSIGGGYEQYF. The CDR3 DNA reads as TGTGCCAGTAGTATAGGGGGCGGCTACGAGCAGTACTTC.

The chain joins TRBV7-6 to TRBJ2-7; tentative D call: TRBD2 (6 bases). The CDR3 totals 13 residues. Germline V lookup: CDR1 SGHVS, CDR2 FNYEAQ. V was trimmed by 5 bases and J by 6 bases, leaving 14 bases between them. CDR3: CASSAEEGSEQYF. The DNA for the CDR3 is TGTGCCAGCAGCGCAGAGGAGGGGTCCGAGCAGTACTTC.

CDR3 DNA: TGTGCCAGCAGCTCCGGGACAGGAATCCGCTTAGACGGGGATGAGCAGTTCTTC. Encoded protein: CASSSGTGIRLDGDEQFF. This chain uses TRBV2 with TRBJ2-1; 8 bases fit TRBD1. Per the germline V gene, CDR1 is SNHLY and CDR2 is FYNNEI. V shed 6 bases and J 8 bases; nucleotides not matched to a gene: 21. This CDR3 spans 18 amino acids.

The chain links TRBV5-6 to TRBJ2-7, with 9 bases lining up with TRBD1. The CDR3 covers 15 residues. CDR1 is SGHDT, CDR2 YYEEEE, per germline. V lost 1 base and J lost 7; bases outside the gene matches: 9. CDR3 sequence (DNA): TGTGCCAGCAGCTTGAGCCACAGGGGGCTGACAGAGCAGTACTTC. It specifies CASSLSHRGLTEQYF.

CDR3 amino acids: CASSPSTGYYGYTF. The CDR3 coding sequence is TGTGCCAGCAGCCCATCGACAGGGTACTATGGCTACACCTTC. The chain joins TRBV5-5 to TRBJ1-2; the match to TRBD1 covers 7 bases. V was clipped by 4 bases and J by 3 bases; unmatched bases: 6. This CDR3 is 14 amino acids long. Germline CDR1 is SGHKS and CDR2 is YYEKEE (reference sequence).

This clone was detected a few times. The chain uses TRBV27 and TRBJ1-6, with D unclear. Germline CDR1 reads MNHEY; CDR2 reads SMNVEV (reference sequence). The CDR3 has 17 residues. Trimming stripped 0 bases from V and 0 bases from J, with 9 bases between. The DNA for the CDR3 is TGTGCCAGCAGTTTATCGGCGGATGGCTCCTATAATTCACCCCTCCACTTT. Protein sequence: CASSLSADGSYNSPLHF.

The chain employs TRBV30 and TRBJ2-7; 9 bases line up with TRBD2. CDR3 length: 13 amino acids. Per germline, CDR1 GTSNPN and CDR2 SVGIG (reference sequence). Unmatched junction bases numbered 2, after V lost 2 bases and J lost 3 bases. For the CDR3, the DNA is TGTGCCTGGAGTATTAGCGGGAGCTACGAGCAGTACTTC. Translation gives CAWSISGSYEQYF. The full variable domain, rest sourced from reference TRBV30 and TRBJ2-7, is SQTIHQWPATLVQPVGSPLSLECTVEGTSNPNLYWYRQAAGRGLQLLFYSVGIGQISSEVPQNLSASRPQDRQFILSSKKLLLSDSGFYLCAWSISGSYEQYFGPGTRLTVT.

The CDR3 here is CASSMTGVNTEAFF. Written as DNA, the CDR3 is TGCGCCAGCAGCATGACAGGGGTGAACACTGAAGCTTTCTTT. This chain uses TRBV5-1 with TRBJ1-1; 8 bases match TRBD1. V shed 4 bases and J 0 bases; nucleotides not matched to a gene: 2. The CDR3 loop spans 14 amino acids. From germline, CDR1 is SGHRS and CDR2 YFSETQ. The full variable domain, rest sourced from reference TRBV5-1 and TRBJ1-1, is KAGVTQTPRYLIKTRGQQVTLSCSPISGHRSVSWYQQTPGQGLQFLFEYFSETQRNKGNFPGRFSGRQFSNSRSEMNVSTLELGDSALYLCASSMTGVNTEAFFGQGTRLTVV.

The chain couples TRBV5-6 to TRBJ2-3, with no clear D. The CDR3 spans 15 residues. Germline CDR1 reads SGHDT; CDR2 reads YYEEEE. Trimming stripped 0 bases from V and 5 bases from J, with 13 bases between. In nucleotides, the CDR3 is TGTGCCAGCAGCTTGGCAGGCCCCAAGGTAGATACGCAGTATTTT. Translating it yields CASSLAGPKVDTQYF.

The chain links TRBV2 to TRBJ2-7, with 10 nucleotides matching TRBD2. Trimming cost V 5 bases and J 3 bases; bases outside gene matches: 7. The CDR3 loop spans 15 amino acids. The germline gives CDR1 SNHLY, CDR2 FYNNEI. This chain's CDR3 is CASSLTSSGGYEQYF. CDR3 in DNA: TGTGCCAGCAGTCTTACCTCTAGCGGGGGCTACGAGCAGTACTTC.

This chain connects TRBV30 to TRBJ2-4; 9 bases are shared with TRBD1. With V trimmed by 4 bases and J by 6 bases, 13 bases remained unmatched. The CDR3 contains 16 residues. The germline gives CDR1 GTSNPN, CDR2 SVGIG (reference sequence). CDR3 nucleotide sequence: TGTGCCTGGAATCCCCGGACAGGGGAAGGGGGAAACATTCAGTACTTC. It codes for CAWNPRTGEGGNIQYF.

The chain couples TRBV7-2 to TRBJ2-3, with D possibly TRBD1 on 5 matching bases. This CDR3 has 17 amino acids. V was clipped by 4 bases and J by 3 bases, with 20 bases between them. Germline V gene data show CDR1 as SGHTA and CDR2 as FQGNSA. The CDR3 nucleotides read TGTGCCAGCAGCTCCCCGGTAGGGGTAGGGATTACAGATACGCAGTATTTT. It is translated as CASSSPVGVGITDTQYF.

The V and J genes are TRBV4-1 and TRBJ2-1; 7 bases agree with TRBD2. The CDR3 extends over 16 amino acids. V dropped 1 base and J dropped 8; count of bases not matched to a gene: 11. The germline V gene encodes CDR1 MGHRA and CDR2 YSYEKL. The CDR3 loop reads CASSQALTSPYDEQFF. For the CDR3, the DNA is TGCGCCAGCAGCCAAGCCCTGACTAGCCCATACGATGAGCAGTTCTTC.

This chain links TRBV10-1 with TRBJ2-1, with 8 bases aligning to TRBD2. Germline CDR1 reads WNHNN; CDR2 reads SYGVQD (reference sequence). V gave up 3 bases and J gave up 4 bases; unmatched junction bases: 11. This CDR3 is 17 amino acids long. The CDR3 region has the DNA TGCGCCAGCAGTGATACTTCTTCGGGACTAGTATACAATGAGCAGTTCTTC. Its translation: CASSDTSSGLVYNEQFF.

V usage is TRBV7-6 and J usage is TRBJ2-2, with 12 nucleotides matching TRBD2. The CDR3 consists of 16 residues. From germline, CDR1 is SGHVS and CDR2 FNYEAQ. V shed 4 bases, J shed 5 bases, and the junction held 5 bases outside the gene matches. The CDR3 is CASSSRLAGDTGELFF. The CDR3 nucleotides read TGTGCCAGCAGCTCCCGACTAGCGGGAGATACCGGGGAGCTGTTTTTT.

The V call is TRBV30, the J call TRBJ2-3, with a weak D call TRBD2 (6 bases). Trimming pared 2 bases from V and 2 bases from J, leaving 20 bases between. Germline V lookup: CDR1 GTSNPN, CDR2 SVGIG (reference sequence). The CDR3 consists of 17 residues. CDR3 loop: CAWSSQRVYLDTDTQYF. For the CDR3, the DNA is TGTGCCTGGAGTAGCCAGCGGGTATACCTCGACACAGATACGCAGTATTTT.

In nucleotides, the CDR3 is TGTGCCAGTTCAGTGACACCTATTAACTATGGCTACACCTTC. Protein: CASSVTPINYGYTF. This chain joins TRBV11-2 and TRBJ1-2, with unresolved D. CDR1 and CDR2 (germline): SGHAT, FQNNGV. The CDR3 sequence is 14 residues long. V shed 9 bases and J shed 1 base, with 15 bases lying between them.

V and J are TRBV15 and TRBJ2-7; no reliable D call. V was clipped by 8 bases and J by 5 bases, with 19 bases between them. The CDR3 is made up of 14 amino acids. Looked up from germline, CDR1 is LNHNV and CDR2 is YYDKDF (reference sequence). CDR3 in amino acids: CATGTYKTPNEQYF. The CDR3 DNA reads as TGTGCCACCGGCACGTATAAAACTCCTAACGAGCAGTACTTC. Variable domain in full (rest from reference TRBV15 and TRBJ2-7): DAMVIQNPRYQVTQFGKPVTLSCSQTLNHNVMYWYQQKSSQAPKLLFHYYDKDFNNEADTPDNFQSRRPNTSFCFLDIRSPGLGDTAMYLCATGTYKTPNEQYFGPGTRLTVT.

The table lists this clone with a count of one. The J gene is TRBJ1-2, the V gene TRBV13, with TRBD1 matching 7 bases. Germline CDR1 and CDR2: PRHDT and FYEKMQ (reference sequence). After removal of 1 base from V and 5 bases from J, the junction contained 10 bases not matched to a gene. The CDR3 covers 16 residues. The CDR3 coding sequence is TGTGCCAGCAGCTTAGAATGGGACAGCAGGGTATATGGCTACACCTTC. This encodes CASSLEWDSRVYGYTF.

This clone was detected only a few times. The chain carries TRBV11-3 and TRBJ1-1, with TRBD1 matching 8 bases. J gave up 7 bases and V 1 base, and 8 bases lay outside the gene matches. There are 15 residues in the CDR3. CDR1 is SGHNT and CDR2 is YENEEA in the germline V gene. CDR3 protein: CASSLGGDRKDEAFF. The CDR3 DNA sequence: TGTGCCAGCAGCTTAGGGGGGGACAGGAAGGATGAAGCTTTCTTT. The complete variable domain, with remaining parts taken from reference TRBV11-3 and TRBJ1-1, reads EAGVVQSPRYKIIEKKQPVAFWCNPISGHNTLYWYLQNLGQGPELLIRYENEEAVDDSQLPKDRFSAERLKGVDSTLKIQPAELGDSAVYLCASSLGGDRKDEAFFGQGTRLTVV.

The J gene is TRBJ2-6, the V gene TRBV6-1; D is unresolved. The V end lost 6 bases, the J end lost 1 base, and 10 bases lay between the germline ends. CDR3 length equals 15 residues. CDR1 and CDR2 (germline): MNHNS, SASEGT. The CDR3: CASSLSSSGANVLTF. DNA for the CDR3: TGTGCCAGCAGCTTGAGTAGTTCTGGGGCCAACGTCCTGACTTTC.

The V and J genes are TRBV30 and TRBJ2-7; D is ambiguous. Germline assignment: CDR1 GTSNPN and CDR2 SVGIG (reference sequence). The CDR3 totals 13 residues. The ends were cut back, 2 bases at V and 2 bases at J, with 10 bases in the middle. CDR3 sequence: CAWSTNEPYEQYF. The CDR3 nucleotides read TGTGCCTGGAGTACCAACGAGCCCTACGAGCAGTACTTC.